A single sample is the source of the 2 T cell receptor beta chains below, sequenced in a study of blood T cell repertoires in COVID-19. Only in-frame clones appear in the TCRdb table, and some are missing; sequencing was by immunoSEQ multiplex PCR. In the table there are some 150,000 clones, roughly four fifths of which are singletons. Sample: peripheral blood. The receptor source for this set is a woman of 80 years or more with acute or convalescent COVID-19.

This chain uses TRBV7-8 with TRBJ2-1, with 16 nucleotides matching TRBD2. With 7 bases clipped from V and 8 bases from J, the junction kept 17 bases outside the gene matches. CDR1 is SGHVS and CDR2 is FQNEAQ in the germline V gene. The CDR3 consists of 19 residues. The CDR3 sequence: CASTGAPGLAGGPWDEQFF. CDR3 bases: TGTGCCAGCACCGGGGCGCCGGGACTAGCGGGAGGGCCCTGGGATGAGCAGTTCTTC. The complete variable domain, with remaining parts taken from reference TRBV7-8 and TRBJ2-1, reads GAGVSQSPRYKVAKRGQDVALRCDPISGHVSLFWYQQALGQGPEFLTYFQNEAQLDKSGLPSDRFFAERPEGSVSTLKIQRTQQEDSAVYLCASTGAPGLAGGPWDEQFFGPGTRLTVL.

The chain has TRBV28 and TRBJ2-2; a possible D gene is TRBD1 (5 bases). V was pared by 5 bases and J by 2 bases, with 12 bases between. The CDR3 runs 15 residues. CDR1 is MDHEN and CDR2 is SYDVKM in the germline V gene. The CDR3 here is CASSARTFNTGELFF. The CDR3 nucleotides are TGTGCCAGCAGTGCGCGGACATTTAACACCGGGGAGCTGTTTTTT.